A single sample is the source of the 29 T cell receptor beta chains below, sequenced in a study of CD8 T cells in ankylosing spondylitis. Each CDR3 protein is one row after TCRdb ran MiXCR on the 5' RACE reads. This sample yields roughly 38,000 distinct CDR3 sequences, of which less than 4% are seen a single time; about 2.8% belongs to the top ten. Material: blood, either unsorted or a sorted T cell fraction (not recorded which). The receptors here all came from a male donor with ankylosing spondylitis or in good health (not recorded which).

This clonotype was seen repeatedly, ten times or more. The DNA of the CDR3 is TGTGCCAGCAGCAGGACTAGCGGGAGTCCCGGGGAGCTGTTTTTT. This gives the protein CASSRTSGSPGELFF. This chain connects TRBV9 to TRBJ2-2; 13 nucleotides line up with TRBD2. Germline-derived CDR1 and CDR2 are SGDLS and YYNGEE. This CDR3 comprises 15 residues. Losses at the gene ends were 4 bases for V and 6 bases for J; bases not matched to a gene: 3.

This clonotype has ten or more counts. Written as DNA, the CDR3 is TGTGCCAGCAGCGCCGTGCCGGGGTCAAACATTCAGTACTTC. Translated, it gives CASSAVPGSNIQYF. This sequence joins TRBV9 and TRBJ2-4; a weak D match, TRBD2 (5 bases). Germline lookup yields CDR1 SGDLS and CDR2 YYNGEE. Trimming stripped 3 bases from V and 6 bases from J, with 13 bases between. The CDR3 is 14 amino acids.

There are many counts of this clonotype. This sequence joins TRBV9 and TRBJ2-5; TRBD2 matches 9 bases. Germline CDR1 reads SGDLS; CDR2 reads YYNGEE. The J segment lost 5 bases and the V segment lost 4 bases, leaving 3 bases of the junction unmatched. The CDR3 has 13 amino acids. The CDR3, as DNA: TGTGCCAGCAGCCCAGGACTAGCGGAGACCCAGTACTTC. As protein: CASSPGLAETQYF.

This clonotype occurred many times. This sequence joins TRBV9 and TRBJ1-2; TRBD1 is a possible D gene (6 bases). This CDR3 comprises 13 residues. Trimming left V 4 bases short and J 8 bases short, with 15 bases between. Looked up from germline, CDR1 is SGDLS and CDR2 is YYNGEE. The CDR3 spells CASSPLGQAGYTF. In DNA, the CDR3 is TGTGCCAGCAGCCCCTTGGGACAAGCCGGCTACACCTTC. Filled out from reference TRBV9 and TRBJ1-2, the complete variable domain reads DSGVTQTPKHLITATGQRVTLRCSPRSGDLSVYWYQQSLDQGLQFLIQYYNGEERAKGNILERFSAQQFPDLHSELNLSSLELGDSALYFCASSPLGQAGYTFGSGTRLTVV.

This clonotype is medium-sized by share. The J gene is TRBJ2-7, the V gene TRBV27, with D tentatively TRBD2 (5 bases). The CDR3 runs 15 residues. V was trimmed by 8 bases and J by 0 bases, leaving 17 bases between them. Germline V gene sequence: CDR1 MNHEY, CDR2 SMNVEV (reference sequence). The CDR3 region is CASHWTGKSSYEQYV. The CDR3, as DNA: TGTGCCAGCCATTGGACGGGGAAAAGCTCCTACGAGCAGTACGTC.

In its sample, this clonotype was seen many times. The genes are TRBV9 and TRBJ2-6, with D possibly being TRBD1 (6 bases). V was trimmed by 4 bases and J by 2 bases, leaving 13 bases between them. The germline CDR1 and CDR2 sequences are SGDLS and YYNGEE. This CDR3 has 16 residues. The CDR3 protein is CASSPDPGAGANVLTF. CDR3 DNA sequence: TGTGCCAGCAGCCCAGACCCAGGGGCTGGGGCCAACGTCCTGACTTTC.

This clonotype showed up many times. V usage is TRBV9 and J usage is TRBJ2-5; 7 bases line up with TRBD1. This CDR3 comprises 14 residues. Germline trimming cut 1 base from V and 5 bases from J; bases unmatched to any gene: 5. CDR1 is SGDLS and CDR2 is YYNGEE in the germline V gene. In nucleotides, the CDR3 is TGTGCCAGCAGCGTACGGGACAGCTCTGAGACCCAGTACTTC. It codes for CASSVRDSSETQYF.

This clonotype was recorded many times. This rearrangement joins TRBV9 to TRBJ2-3; D is ambiguous. V was clipped by 4 bases and J by 4 bases, with 4 bases between them. From germline, CDR1 is SGDLS and CDR2 YYNGEE. The CDR3 spans 11 residues. The CDR3 protein is CASSRSDTQYF. The CDR3 DNA sequence: TGTGCCAGCAGCAGATCAGATACGCAGTATTTT.

This clonotype showed up just a few times. A much bigger clone sits one base away, suggesting this may be a read error. This likely comes from a read error, as the CDR3 has no conserved phenylalanine or tryptophan at its end. The chain employs TRBV19 and TRBJ2-7, with D perhaps given as TRBD1 or TRBD2 (6 bases each). The CDR3 contains 12 residues. Deletions cut 8 bases from V and 5 bases from J, with 13 bases between. Germline assignment: CDR1 LNHDA and CDR2 SQIVND (reference sequence). This CDR3 reads CASPPGANEQYL. CDR3 nucleotides: TGTGCCAGTCCGCCGGGGGCGAACGAGCAGTACCTC.

This clonotype was counted between two and nine times. The chain combines TRBV9 with TRBJ1-1; 8 bases line up with TRBD1. Germline CDR1 SGDLS, CDR2 YYNGEE. The CDR3 runs to 15 residues. Trimming at V came to 4 bases and at J to 6 bases, leaving 11 bases not matched to a gene. CDR3 residues: CASSPSTGVRSEAFF. CDR3 sequence (DNA): TGTGCCAGCAGCCCGTCGACAGGGGTGAGGTCTGAAGCTTTCTTT.

This clonotype is labeled as medium-sized. The J gene is TRBJ2-5, the V gene TRBV9; D is unresolved. This CDR3 has 14 residues. V was cut by 0 bases and J by 4 bases, with 10 bases left in between. The germline V gene encodes CDR1 SGDLS and CDR2 YYNGEE. Written as DNA, the CDR3 is TGTGCCAGCAGCGTAGGTCCGACGGCAGAGACCCAGTACTTC. This translates into CASSVGPTAETQYF.

By share, this clonotype ranks as medium-sized. V gene TRBV9 combines with J gene TRBJ2-1; 8 bases match TRBD1. This CDR3 has 16 residues. The germline gives CDR1 SGDLS, CDR2 YYNGEE. J lost 5 bases, V lost 0 bases, and 7 bases had no gene match. The CDR3 here is CASSVGSRDRNNEQFF. For the CDR3, the DNA is TGTGCCAGCAGCGTAGGGTCCCGGGACAGGAACAATGAGCAGTTCTTC.

This clonotype was recorded at least ten times. The chain carries TRBV9 and TRBJ2-2, with 9 bases matching TRBD2. V gave up 4 bases and J gave up 4 bases; unmatched junction bases: 8. Germline V CDR1 and CDR2: SGDLS, YYNGEE. The CDR3 has 16 residues. The DNA of the CDR3 is TGTGCCAGCAGCTTGAAGCGGGAGGTGGTCACCGGGGAGCTGTTTTTT. This encodes CASSLKREVVTGELFF.

This clonotype was found many times. The chain carries TRBV9 and TRBJ2-3; 8 bases map to TRBD2. The V gene's germline CDR1 is SGDLS and CDR2 YYNGEE. V shed 4 bases and J 2 bases; nucleotides not matched to a gene: 9. The CDR3 sequence is 16 residues long. This chain's CDR3 is CASSPTAGGLTDTQYF. In nucleotides, the CDR3 is TGTGCCAGCAGCCCCACCGCGGGGGGCCTCACAGATACGCAGTATTTT.

There are many counts of this clonotype. The rearrangement links TRBV9 to TRBJ2-6; D may be TRBD1 or TRBD2 (5 bases each). This CDR3 has 16 residues. Per the germline V gene, CDR1 is SGDLS and CDR2 is YYNGEE. V was pared by 0 bases and J by 3 bases, with 10 bases between. Here the CDR3 DNA reads TGTGCCAGCAGCGTAGAGGGACGTCGTGGGGCCAACGTCCTGACTTTC. Translating gives CASSVEGRRGANVLTF.

This chain uses TRBV9 with TRBJ2-1, with TRBD2 matching 8 bases. This CDR3 comprises 16 residues. The V gene's germline CDR1 is SGDLS and CDR2 YYNGEE. V lost 0 bases, J lost 6 bases, and 8 bases stayed unmatched. The CDR3 here is CASSVAAGGMSNEQFF. The CDR3 region has the DNA TGTGCCAGCAGCGTAGCTGCGGGAGGTATGTCCAATGAGCAGTTCTTC.

In this sample, this clonotype turned up many times. V gene TRBV9 combines with J gene TRBJ1-4, with TRBD1 identical over 9 bases. With V trimmed by 0 bases and J by 6 bases, 3 bases remained unmatched. The V gene's germline CDR1 is SGDLS and CDR2 YYNGEE. The CDR3 is 15 residues long. As DNA, the CDR3 is TGTGCCAGCAGCGTAGATGACAGGGGGTATGAAAAACTGTTTTTT. Residues: CASSVDDRGYEKLFF. The whole variable domain, filled in from reference TRBV9 and TRBJ1-4, reads DSGVTQTPKHLITATGQRVTLRCSPRSGDLSVYWYQQSLDQGLQFLIQYYNGEERAKGNILERFSAQQFPDLHSELNLSSLELGDSALYFCASSVDDRGYEKLFFGSGTQLSVL.

This clonotype was observed many times. V and J are TRBV9 and TRBJ1-2, with 7 bases fitting TRBD1. Trimming at V came to 0 bases and at J to 2 bases, leaving 7 bases not matched to a gene. Germline assignment: CDR1 SGDLS and CDR2 YYNGEE. CDR3 length equals 16 residues. The CDR3 here is CASSVVADRWNYGYTF. CDR3 sequence (DNA): TGTGCCAGCAGCGTAGTCGCGGACAGGTGGAACTATGGCTACACCTTC.

This clonotype has ten or more counts. The V call is TRBV9, the J call TRBJ2-2; 9 bases line up with TRBD1. CDR1 is SGDLS, CDR2 YYNGEE, per germline. The CDR3 length is 15 residues. With V trimmed by 4 bases and J by 3 bases, 4 bases remained unmatched. The CDR3 DNA is TGTGCCAGCAGCACCCGACAGGGGGACACCGGGGAGCTGTTTTTT. Encoded protein: CASSTRQGDTGELFF.

This clonotype was recorded many times. The V call is TRBV9, the J call TRBJ2-2, with D perhaps matching TRBD1 (6 bases). Germline V gives CDR1 SGDLS, CDR2 YYNGEE. The V end lost 4 bases, the J end lost 3 bases, and 16 bases lay between the germline ends. This CDR3 is built from 16 residues. CDR3 coding DNA: TGTGCCAGCAGCCCCACTCCGGACAGAGACACCGGGGAGCTGTTTTTT. It encodes CASSPTPDRDTGELFF. Combining the CDR3 with reference TRBV9 and TRBJ2-2 gives the whole variable domain DSGVTQTPKHLITATGQRVTLRCSPRSGDLSVYWYQQSLDQGLQFLIQYYNGEERAKGNILERFSAQQFPDLHSELNLSSLELGDSALYFCASSPTPDRDTGELFFGEGSRLTVL.

This clonotype occurred many times. The rearrangement joins TRBV9 to TRBJ1-1; the D is unclear. There are 14 residues in the CDR3. V gave up 0 bases and J gave up 4 bases, with 10 bases separating them. Per the germline V gene, CDR1 is SGDLS and CDR2 is YYNGEE. CDR3 DNA: TGTGCCAGCAGCGTAGGGGCCCTTACCACTGAAGCTTTCTTT. Protein product: CASSVGALTTEAFF.

In this sample, this clonotype turned up many times. The chain joins TRBV9 to TRBJ1-6; D unclear. Trimming pared 3 bases from V and 0 bases from J, leaving 13 bases between. From germline, CDR1 is SGDLS and CDR2 YYNGEE. CDR3 length: 17 amino acids. CDR3 residues: CASSAPPGSSYNSPLHF. CDR3 DNA: TGTGCCAGCAGCGCACCGCCGGGGTCCTCCTATAATTCACCCCTCCACTTT. The variable domain in full, with the rest retrieved from reference TRBV9 and TRBJ1-6, is DSGVTQTPKHLITATGQRVTLRCSPRSGDLSVYWYQQSLDQGLQFLIQYYNGEERAKGNILERFSAQQFPDLHSELNLSSLELGDSALYFCASSAPPGSSYNSPLHFGNGTRLTVT.

This clonotype was detected ten times or more. The V gene is TRBV9, the J gene TRBJ2-3; 13 nucleotides line up with TRBD2. V was clipped by 4 bases and J by 4 bases; unmatched bases: 9. The V gene's germline CDR1 is SGDLS and CDR2 YYNGEE. This CDR3 is built from 17 residues. The DNA for the CDR3 is TGTGCCAGCAGCTCGGGACTAGCGGGGAGGGGTTCAGATACGCAGTATTTT. It specifies CASSSGLAGRGSDTQYF.

This clonotype was detected many times. This rearrangement joins TRBV9 to TRBJ2-4; TRBD2 matches at 7 bases. This CDR3 spans 16 amino acids. J was trimmed by 3 bases and V by 0 bases; bases with no gene match: 6. Germline-derived CDR1 and CDR2 are SGDLS and YYNGEE. CDR3 residues: CASSVDGGLVKNIQYF. DNA of the CDR3: TGTGCCAGCAGCGTAGACGGGGGGTTGGTCAAAAACATTCAGTACTTC. The full variable domain, its missing parts supplied by reference TRBV9 and TRBJ2-4, is DSGVTQTPKHLITATGQRVTLRCSPRSGDLSVYWYQQSLDQGLQFLIQYYNGEERAKGNILERFSAQQFPDLHSELNLSSLELGDSALYFCASSVDGGLVKNIQYFGAGTRLSVL.

This clonotype was counted ten times or more. The V call is TRBV9, the J call TRBJ2-2; 13 nucleotides match TRBD2. Losses at the gene ends were 0 bases for V and 9 bases for J; bases not matched to a gene: 8. Germline V gene data show CDR1 as SGDLS and CDR2 as YYNGEE. CDR3 length: 17 amino acids. The CDR3 DNA reads TGTGCCAGCAGCGTAGCCCCCGGGACTAGCGGGATGTGGGAGCTGTTTTTT. This translates into CASSVAPGTSGMWELFF.

The table lists this clonotype with many counts. The rearrangement joins TRBV27 to TRBJ2-7; the match to TRBD1 covers 8 bases. V lost 8 bases, J lost 4 bases, and 16 bases stayed unmatched. The V gene's germline CDR1 is MNHEY and CDR2 SMNVEV (reference sequence). There are 16 residues in the CDR3. CDR3 region: CASFGTGPPRAYEQYV. DNA of the CDR3: TGTGCCAGCTTTGGGACAGGACCCCCGCGGGCTTACGAGCAGTACGTC.

The table lists this clonotype with many counts. The chain has TRBV9 and TRBJ1-1; 12 bases are shared with TRBD1. The CDR3 runs to 17 residues. Germline assignment: CDR1 SGDLS and CDR2 YYNGEE. J gave up 5 bases and V 0 bases, and 8 bases lay outside the gene matches. Here the CDR3 reads CASSVDGTGGVMTEAFF. Written as DNA, the CDR3 is TGTGCCAGCAGCGTAGATGGGACAGGGGGCGTTATGACTGAAGCTTTCTTT.

The sample holds many counts of this clonotype. The rearrangement links TRBV9 to TRBJ1-1, with D unclear. Trimming took 2 bases from V and 5 from J, leaving 10 bases between them. The germline CDR1 and CDR2 sequences are SGDLS and YYNGEE. This CDR3 is 13 amino acids long. This chain's CDR3 is CASSVKGGTEAFF. The CDR3 region has the DNA TGTGCCAGCAGCGTGAAGGGAGGAACTGAAGCTTTCTTT.

This clonotype has at least ten counts. The chain has TRBV9 and TRBJ2-3, with TRBD2 matching 7 bases. CDR3 length: 15 amino acids. Per the germline V gene, CDR1 is SGDLS and CDR2 is YYNGEE. After removal of 1 base from V and 2 bases from J, the junction contained 4 bases not matched to a gene. CDR3 sequence: CASSVWSGATDTQYF. The DNA of the CDR3 is TGTGCCAGCAGCGTATGGAGCGGGGCCACAGATACGCAGTATTTT.